This T cell receptor beta chain was identified during a study of blood T cell repertoires in COVID-19 (dated by TCRdb to the early 2020s). About the study as a whole: The collaborator samples originated in the United States, Italy and Spain and spanned the acute and convalescent phases of COVID-19. The dataset comprised deeply sampled blood TCRbeta repertoires from subjects exposed to, actively infected with, or recovered from COVID-19. Samples were obtained from the ongoing ImmuneRACE study (first 160 participants) and from 950 to 1,500 subjects provided by 6 global collaborators. Where available, HLA class I and class II types were obtained from metadata supplied by the sample provider rather than from assay-based typing. Sample metadata almost always included a de-identified subject ID, COVID-19 status, age in years and sex. A freely available public database, intended as a resource for researchers studying the immune response to SARS-CoV-2, is where the repertoires were released. The material from the prospective study consisted of cDNA or gDNA derived from T cells, B-cell-depleted T cells, or PBMCs.

What the work shows at the level of the full study, not this receptor alone: The amount of clinical and demographic metadata varied by source and participant and was provided uncurated.

V is pared back by 8 bases and J by 5 bases, with 21 bases lying between the germline termini. There are 15 amino acids in the CDR3, from cysteine to phenylalanine inclusive. The kept DNA is CDR3 alone, 45 bases in frame from the first base. The germline V gene sets CDR1 to MNHEY and CDR2 to SVGAGI. The immunoSEQ Assay, a bias-controlled multiplex PCR, was used to amplify TCRbeta CDR3 regions from genomic DNA. Per the original workflow: The number of nucleated cells in each sample was estimated by amplification of reference gene primers within the assay. Sequence reads were collapsed and filtered to measure the absolute abundance of every unique TCRbeta CDR3 rearrangement. Productive Simpson clonality was computed per sample as the square root of Simpson's diversity index over productive rearrangements. TCRdb's version of the immuneACCESS table is confined to in-frame rearrangements and falls short of the full clone set. An unresolved V gene accounts for under half of the shortfall where checked; the remainder is of unknown origin. V and J calls and clone size are as listed in that table; D and trimming were resolved from the DNA. The sample table shows roughly 60,000 clones, and around nine tenths are seen once. The ten largest clones represent 5.5% to 6% of the sample.

Collaborating institutions collected whole blood in K2EDTA tubes following their own protocols. Collaborator samples were shipped for TCRbeta analysis as frozen whole blood, isolated PBMCs, or DNA extracted from either sample type. About this clone itself: The clone's antigen remains unknown. No base quality information exists; no much larger clone differs at one position.

The clonotype comes from a human donor in a cohort sampled during active COVID-19. The sequenced sample consisted of peripheral blood. The chain was built from TRBV6-5 and TRBJ1-1, with a tentative D gene TRBD1 over 5 matching bases. CDR3 region: CASSTPGGGQTEAFF. The bases are TGTGCCAGCTCAACCCCGGGGGGGGGTCAGACTGAAGCTTTCTTT.